These 10 T cell receptor beta chains came from one sample sequenced in a study of OX40 agonist ivuxolimab in advanced cancers. The assay was immunoSEQ multiplex PCR, and TCRdb's table has in-frame clones only and misses some. The table shows around 69,000 clones, with about nine tenths occurring only once. Specimen: CD4+ or CD8+ T cells sorted from blood, collected in a trial of the OX40 agonist ivuxolimab. These receptors were collected from an adult with an advanced solid tumor such as melanoma, head and neck, liver or kidney cancer.

This sequence joins TRBV28 and TRBJ2-7, with 12 bases fitting TRBD1. V shed 7 bases, J shed 5 bases, and the junction held 15 bases outside the gene matches. The CDR3 contains 17 residues. CDR1 is MDHEN, CDR2 SYDVKM, per germline. The chain's CDR3 is CASNVPGQGAPADEQYF. In DNA, the CDR3 is TGTGCCAGCAACGTACCGGGACAGGGGGCACCCGCCGACGAGCAGTACTTC.

This clone showed up just once. Other nucleotide sequences from this sample produce the same CDR3. The V call is TRBV5-1, the J call TRBJ2-1; D is tentatively TRBD1 or TRBD2 (6 bases each). Germline V gene sequence: CDR1 SGHRS, CDR2 YFSETQ. The CDR3 contains 15 residues. Between the trimmed V and J ends, which lost 5 bases and 7 bases, there was a span of 19 bases. The CDR3 loop is CASSRGTSGGNEQFF. In DNA, the CDR3 is TGCGCCAGCAGTAGGGGGACGTCAGGAGGGAATGAGCAGTTCTTC.

The chain combines TRBV6-5 with TRBJ1-6, with 8 positions matching TRBD1. The CDR3 has 15 amino acids. In germline, CDR1 is MNHEY, CDR2 SVGAGI. With V trimmed by 4 bases and J by 13 bases, 12 bases remained unmatched. The CDR3 protein is CASSLVGQGRGPLHF. The CDR3 coding sequence is TGTGCCAGCAGTTTAGTTGGACAGGGCCGGGGTCCCCTCCACTTT.

The sample holds one count of this clone. The chain recombines TRBV7-2 with TRBJ2-5; D remains unclear. Germline loops: CDR1 SGHTA, CDR2 FQGNSA. Trimming removed 5 bases from V and 0 bases from J, with 7 bases in between. The CDR3 runs to 13 residues. Here the CDR3 DNA reads TGTGCCAGCAGCAGCCGAAACCAAGAGACCCAGTACTTC. As protein: CASSSRNQETQYF.

V and J are TRBV29-1 and TRBJ2-1, with 10 nucleotides matching TRBD1. CDR3 length: 12 amino acids. Germline assignment: CDR1 SQVTM and CDR2 ANQGSEA. With 7 bases clipped from V and 6 bases from J, the junction kept 3 bases outside the gene matches. DNA for the CDR3: TGCAGCGGGACAGGGGGGGTCAATGAGCAGTTCTTC. Its translation: CSGTGGVNEQFF.

This chain uses TRBV30 with TRBJ1-3; no reliable D call. Germline V gene data show CDR1 as GTSNPN and CDR2 as SVGIG (reference sequence). The germline V and J ends were trimmed by 1 base and 0 bases, with 10 bases remaining between them. The CDR3 covers 15 residues. The CDR3 nucleotides read TGTGCCTGGAGTGCCGGACGGTTCTCTGGAAACACCATATATTTT. As protein: CAWSAGRFSGNTIYF.

This sequence joins TRBV7-3 and TRBJ2-2, with TRBD1 identical over 10 bases. Per germline, CDR1 SGHTA and CDR2 FQGTGA. V shed 5 bases, J shed 6 bases, and the junction held 21 bases outside the gene matches. The CDR3 runs to 20 residues. CDR3 nucleotide sequence: TGTGCCAGCAGCGCCGTCGGGACAGGGGTGCCCCGGGAGAGCCCCGGGGAGCTGTTTTTT. The encoded protein is CASSAVGTGVPRESPGELFF. Using reference TRBV7-3 and TRBJ2-2 for the parts outside the CDR3, the full variable domain is GAGVSQTPSNKVTEKGKYVELRCDPISGHTALYWYRQSLGQGPEFLIYFQGTGAADDSGLPNDRFFAVRPEGSVSTLKIQRTERGDSAVYLCASSAVGTGVPRESPGELFFGEGSRLTVL.

V and J are TRBV30 and TRBJ2-7; 9 bases are shared with TRBD1. CDR1 is GTSNPN and CDR2 is SVGIG in the germline V gene (reference sequence). With 4 bases clipped from V and 5 bases from J, the junction kept 6 bases outside the gene matches. There are 13 residues in the CDR3. The CDR3 protein is CAWTGTGFHEQYF. CDR3 nucleotides: TGTGCCTGGACGGGGACAGGGTTCCACGAGCAGTACTTC.

The sample holds one count of this clone. V is TRBV2 and J is TRBJ2-5, with TRBD1 identical over 7 bases. In germline, CDR1 is SNHLY, CDR2 FYNNEI. V was clipped by 6 bases and J by 3 bases; unmatched bases: 4. The CDR3 has 13 residues. CDR3 protein: CASSRDREETQYF. The CDR3 nucleotides are TGTGCCAGCAGCAGGGACAGAGAAGAGACCCAGTACTTC. Full variable domain (outside the CDR3, taken from reference TRBV2 and TRBJ2-5): EPEVTQTPSHQVTQMGQEVILRCVPISNHLYFYWYRQILGQKVEFLVSFYNNEISEKSEIFDDQFSVERPDGSNFTLKIRSTKLEDSAMYFCASSRDREETQYFGPGTRLLVL.

This rearrangement joins TRBV27 to TRBJ1-6; tentative D call: TRBD1 (6 bases). The V and J ends lost 0 bases and 0 bases respectively, with 9 bases between them. Germline V CDR1 and CDR2: MNHEY, SMNVEV (reference sequence). The CDR3 contains 17 residues. The CDR3: CASSLSIRGSYNSPLHF. In DNA form, the CDR3 reads TGTGCCAGCAGTTTATCGATCAGGGGCTCCTATAATTCACCCCTCCACTTT.